These T cell receptor beta chains were read from a single sample in a study of shared clonotypes between healthy human individuals. The method was immunoSEQ multiplex PCR; TCRdb's version includes in-frame clones alone and lacks a portion of them. The sample holds about 2,100,000 clones, more than 85% seen once. The specimen sequenced was naive CD8+ T cells from PBMCs. Every receptor here comes from a man aged 18 to 35 in good health. Some clones in this sample may be carry-over from other donors' samples. Each CDR3 is given with its conserved first and last residue. A D gene is named only where the DNA matches it firmly. A row's size may be missing; if present it is once, few, many or a size class.

cdr3_nt,cdr3_aa,v_call,clone_size,cdr3_length,d_call,j_call
TGTGCCAGCATCCCTCGGGGGGCGAACTATGGCTACACCTTC,CASIPRGANYGYTF,TRBV27,-,14,-,TRBJ1-2
TGCAGCGTTGTAGGTCAGACCGGGGAGCTGTTTTTT,CSVVGQTGELFF,TRBV29-1,-,12,-,TRBJ2-2
TGTGCCAGGGGACAGGTCACAGATACGCAGTATTTT,CARGQVTDTQYF,TRBV27,-,12,TRBD1,TRBJ2-3
TGTGCCACCACAGGGCTGAACACTGAAGCTTTCTTT,CATTGLNTEAFF,TRBV27,once,12,-,TRBJ1-1
TGTGCCAGCAGTCTAATCCCGGGACTAGCGGGCTATTTTTACAATGAGCAGTTCTTC,CASSLIPGLAGYFYNEQFF,TRBV27,-,19,TRBD2,TRBJ2-1
TGTGCCAGTAGTATAGGTTCCAGCTCTGGGGCCAACGTCCTGACTTTC,CASSIGSSSGANVLTF,TRBV19,-,16,-,TRBJ2-6
TGTGCCAGTAGTTACTACGGGATACCGAGCTACGAGCAGTACTTC,CASSYYGIPSYEQYF,TRBV19,-,15,-,TRBJ2-7
TGTGCCAGCAGCCAAAGCAGGGTAGCGGCCTACGAGCAGTACTTC,CASSQSRVAAYEQYF,TRBV4-2,-,15,-,TRBJ2-7
TGTGCCAGCAGCGTAGGACTAGCGCAGACCTACGAGCAGTACTTC,CASSVGLAQTYEQYF,TRBV9,-,15,TRBD2,TRBJ2-7
TGCGCCAGCAGCTTGGTTGGGGGACAGGGTGATACGCAGTATTTT,CASSLVGGQGDTQYF,TRBV5-1,-,15,TRBD1,TRBJ2-3
TGCGCCAGCAGCCACCCGACTAGCGGGAGGGGAAGGAACACCGGGGAGCTGTTTTTT,CASSHPTSGRGRNTGELFF,TRBV4-1,-,19,TRBD2,TRBJ2-2
TGTGCCAGCGGGGGAAATAACTATGGCTACACCTTC,CASGGNNYGYTF,TRBV9,once,12,-,TRBJ1-2
TGTGCCAGCAGCTTAGAGTTTCGCGGGGGAGGGCGGTCGGAAGCTTTCTTT,CASSLEFRGGGRSEAFF,TRBV7-9,-,17,-,TRBJ1-1
TGTGCCAGCAGCTCAGGATGGGACACATCCTACGAGCAGTACTTC,CASSSGWDTSYEQYF,TRBV7-2,once,15,-,TRBJ2-7
TGTGCCAGCAGCCCCCCCCTCCGATACGAGCAGTACTTC,CASSPPLRYEQYF,TRBV7-9,-,13,-,TRBJ2-7
TGTGCCAGCAGGAAAATTACACTAACTAATGAAAAACTGTTTTTT,CASRKITLTNEKLFF,TRBV27,-,15,-,TRBJ1-4
TGTGCCAGCAGCACTATACGACAGGGGGATACGCAGTATTTT,CASSTIRQGDTQYF,TRBV13,-,14,TRBD1,TRBJ2-3
TGTGCCAGCAGTCTTAGGGCCTCCTACGAGCAGTACTTC,CASSLRASYEQYF,TRBV27,-,13,-,TRBJ2-7
TGCAGCGTCGGACAGGGAGGTAATTCACCCCTCCACTTT,CSVGQGGNSPLHF,TRBV29-1,-,13,TRBD1,TRBJ1-6
TGTGCCAGCAGCTTGGAAGCGGGAGGGCCGTACAATGAGCAGTTCTTC,CASSLEAGGPYNEQFF,TRBV5-6,once,16,TRBD2,TRBJ2-1
TGTGCCAGCAGTCCCTCTCCGGCCTTCGGAACAGATACGCAGTATTTT,CASSPSPAFGTDTQYF,TRBV28,-,16,-,TRBJ2-3
TGTGCCAGCAGCCGGGCCCAGGGTGAGAACACTGAAGCTTTCTTT,CASSRAQGENTEAFF,TRBV6-6,-,15,-,TRBJ1-1
TGTGCCAGCAGTTTATCCGGGACAGGGGGGTACGAGCAGTACTTC,CASSLSGTGGYEQYF,TRBV27,-,15,TRBD1,TRBJ2-7
TGTGCCAGCAGTTACGCAGAGTCCGGGGAGCTGTTTTTT,CASSYAESGELFF,TRBV6-6,-,13,-,TRBJ2-2
TGTGCCACCTCAGCCCTCTGGGAACAGGGATTGGGCACTGAAGCTTTCTTT,CATSALWEQGLGTEAFF,TRBV28,-,17,-,TRBJ1-1
TGTGCCAGCAGTCCCCCTCCCGGCACAGATACGCAGTATTTT,CASSPPPGTDTQYF,TRBV28,-,14,-,TRBJ2-3
TGTGCCAGCAGCCAGACAGGGCCGAACACTGAAGCTTTCTTT,CASSQTGPNTEAFF,TRBV6-5,-,14,TRBD1,TRBJ1-1
TGTGCCAGCAGTTTGGGGGGGATCGGCGAGCAGTACTTC,CASSLGGIGEQYF,TRBV27,-,13,TRBD2,TRBJ2-7
TGTGCCAGCAGCCCCAGGGGGGCTGCCTACGAGCAGTACTTC,CASSPRGAAYEQYF,TRBV9,-,14,-,TRBJ2-7
TGTGCCAGCACCCCACCCGCAGTTGAAGCTTTCTTT,CASTPPAVEAFF,TRBV2,-,12,-,TRBJ1-1
TGCGCCAGCAGGGAGGAAAGTCTTGCCGTTGAAAAACTGTTTTTT,CASREESLAVEKLFF,TRBV4-1,-,15,-,TRBJ1-4
TGTGCCAGCAGCGTGGGGGACTATGGCTACACCTTC,CASSVGDYGYTF,TRBV9,-,12,-,TRBJ1-2
TGTGCCAGTAGTTTAGAAATATCTTACTACGAGCAGTACTTC,CASSLEISYYEQYF,TRBV19,-,14,-,TRBJ2-7
TGTGCCAGCAGTTACACGACGGGGGAAGGTGAGCAGTTCTTC,CASSYTTGEGEQFF,TRBV6-5,-,14,-,TRBJ2-1
TGTGCCAGCAGCTTAGGTGGGCTAGCGGGCTACGAGCAGTACTTC,CASSLGGLAGYEQYF,TRBV7-9,-,15,TRBD2,TRBJ2-7
TGTGCCAGCAGTGTGGGGCTCACCTACGAGCAGTACTTC,CASSVGLTYEQYF,TRBV27,-,13,-,TRBJ2-7
TGTGCCAGCAGCTCCCGACCCCCCCCGGGAGGTGGGACAGATACGCAGTATTTT,CASSSRPPPGGGTDTQYF,TRBV9,-,18,TRBD2,TRBJ2-3
TGTGCCAGCAGGTCCCCCCGCACCTACAATGAGCAGTTCTTC,CASRSPRTYNEQFF,TRBV6-1,-,14,-,TRBJ2-1
TGTGCCAGCAGTTACTCGGAGGGCGGTCGCTACAATGAGCAGTTCTTC,CASSYSEGGRYNEQFF,TRBV6-6,-,16,-,TRBJ2-1
TGTGCCAGCAGTTATATAGGAGTCGGCAATGAGCAGTTCTTC,CASSYIGVGNEQFF,TRBV28,-,14,-,TRBJ2-1
TGTGCCAGCAGTGAATGGGGGACTGGAACGGGGAATGAGCAGTTCTTC,CASSEWGTGTGNEQFF,TRBV2,-,16,-,TRBJ2-1
TGTGCCAGTAGTATAGATCGGGGATACGAGCAGTACTTC,CASSIDRGYEQYF,TRBV19,-,13,-,TRBJ2-7
TGTGCCAGCAGACCGAAAGCGGGGACTAGCGGGGCATACGACTACGAGCAGTACTTC,CASRPKAGTSGAYDYEQYF,TRBV7-9,-,19,TRBD2,TRBJ2-7
TGTGCCAGCAGTCCAAACCCTTATTCACTTCAGTACTTC,CASSPNPYSLQYF,TRBV28,-,13,-,TRBJ2-7
TGTGCCAGTAGGAAAACAGGGGGCCGGATCCCCTACGAGCAGTACTTC,CASRKTGGRIPYEQYF,TRBV19,-,16,TRBD1,TRBJ2-7
TGCGCCAGCAGCCAAGATTGGGCGGTGGCCTACGAGCAGTACTTC,CASSQDWAVAYEQYF,TRBV4-3,-,15,-,TRBJ2-7
TGTGCCAGCAGCCAGGAGGACAGGGTTGTTTACGAGCAGTACTTC,CASSQEDRVVYEQYF,TRBV4-2,-,15,TRBD1,TRBJ2-7
TGTGCCAGCAGACAACCTAGCGGGGAGACAGATACGCAGTATTTT,CASRQPSGETDTQYF,TRBV28,-,15,TRBD2,TRBJ2-3
TGTGCCATCAGTGAACCAGGGATTGGGACCTACGAGCAGTACTTC,CAISEPGIGTYEQYF,TRBV10-3,-,15,-,TRBJ2-7
TGTGCTAGTGGTTTGTTCAGGGGGACGATCTACGAGCAGTACTTC,CASGLFRGTIYEQYF,TRBV12-5,once,15,TRBD1,TRBJ2-7
TGTGCCACCCGTCTCTATAATTCACCCCTCCACTTT,CATRLYNSPLHF,TRBV6-1,-,12,-,TRBJ1-6
TGCAGCGTCCCCGTCAATGAGCAGTTCTTC,CSVPVNEQFF,TRBV29-1,-,10,-,TRBJ2-1
TGTGCCAGCAGCTTAGCACAGGCCGAAGAGACCCAGTACTTC,CASSLAQAEETQYF,TRBV7-9,-,14,-,TRBJ2-5
TGTGCCAGCAGTTCCCTTACATCGGGACCGAACCAAGAGACCCAGTACTTC,CASSSLTSGPNQETQYF,TRBV27,-,17,-,TRBJ2-5
TGTGCCAGCAGTCCCGGGACAGGAGCTAACTATGGCTACACCTTC,CASSPGTGANYGYTF,TRBV27,-,15,TRBD1,TRBJ1-2